A selection of T cell receptor beta chains follows, all from one sample in a study of cytomegalovirus exposure and HLA in healthy donors. The data were produced by immunoSEQ multiplex PCR, yet TCRdb's version contains in-frame clones alone and is incomplete. In the table there are 150,000 or so clones, approximately 86% of which are singletons. Sequencing was performed on PBMCs. These receptors originate from a young man in good health and CMV-seropositive. The CDR3 runs from the conserved cysteine through the conserved F or W. D genes are given only for firm matches. Size values are once, few and many counts, or a class for expanded clones, and some rows have none.

v_call	j_call	d_call	clone_size	cdr3_aa	cdr3_nt
TRBV5-6	TRBJ2-7	TRBD1	once	CASSFGTGSREQYF	TGTGCCAGCAGCTTTGGGACAGGGTCCCGCGAGCAGTACTTC
TRBV5-6	TRBJ2-3	TRBD1	.	CASSWMTGEGPDTQYF	TGTGCCAGCAGCTGGATGACAGGGGAAGGGCCAGATACGCAGTATTTT
TRBV6-1	TRBJ2-7	TRBD2	.	CASSLSGGSYEQYF	TGTGCCAGCAGTTTGAGCGGGGGTTCCTACGAGCAGTACTTC
TRBV30	TRBJ1-2	TRBD1	.	CAWSRTDRGRANYGYTF	TGTGCCTGGAGTCGAACGGACAGGGGGCGAGCTAACTATGGCTACACCTTC
TRBV7-2	TRBJ2-1	TRBD2	.	CASSERGLAGGRVQFF	TGTGCCAGCAGCGAAAGGGGACTAGCGGGGGGACGGGTGCAGTTCTTC
TRBV28	TRBJ2-7	.	.	CASSLWGGTSSYEQYF	TGTGCCAGCAGTTTATGGGGCGGGACGAGCTCCTACGAGCAGTACTTC
TRBV5-1	TRBJ2-1	TRBD2	.	CASSSTSGSSRYHEQFF	TGCGCCAGCAGCTCCACTAGCGGGAGTTCCCGGTATCATGAGCAGTTCTTC
TRBV6-5	TRBJ1-2	TRBD1	.	CASRPGQGISGYTF	TGTGCCAGCAGGCCAGGACAGGGAATAAGCGGCTACACCTTC
TRBV5-4	TRBJ2-6	TRBD1	.	CASSPWDRSSGANVLTF	TGTGCCAGCAGCCCGTGGGACAGATCCTCTGGGGCCAACGTCCTGACTTTC
TRBV6-5	TRBJ1-2	.	.	CASTPWEGRKDGYTF	TGTGCCAGCACTCCGTGGGAGGGGAGAAAGGATGGCTACACCTTC
TRBV29-1	TRBJ1-2	TRBD1	.	CSVGPTGTGSHYGYTF	TGCAGCGTTGGCCCCACCGGGACAGGGTCTCACTATGGCTACACCTTC
TRBV5-1	TRBJ2-2	TRBD1	.	CASSSGTGGTGELFF	TGCGCCAGCAGCTCCGGGACAGGGGGCACCGGGGAGCTGTTTTTT
TRBV4-1	TRBJ2-3	.	.	CASSPLLALTDTQYF	TGCGCCAGCAGCCCCTTACTAGCTCTCACAGATACGCAGTATTTT
TRBV5-1	TRBJ2-3	.	.	CASSPDSRDTQYF	TGCGCCAGCAGCCCCGATAGCAGAGATACGCAGTATTTT
TRBV7-2	TRBJ2-5	TRBD2	.	CASSSPGLQETQYF	TGTGCCAGCAGCTCGCCGGGACTACAAGAGACCCAGTACTTC
TRBV6-6	TRBJ2-7	.	.	CASSYSRGLSYEQYF	TGTGCCAGCAGTTACTCGAGAGGGCTGAGCTACGAGCAGTACTTC
TRBV5-6	TRBJ1-3	TRBD1	.	CASSYGTGGYSGNTIYF	TGTGCCAGCAGCTATGGGACAGGGGGATACTCTGGAAACACCATATATTTT
TRBV18	TRBJ1-4	.	.	CASSPNEATTNEKLFF	TGTGCCAGCTCACCAAACGAGGCTACAACTAATGAAAAACTGTTTTTT
TRBV29-1	TRBJ2-1	.	.	CSVQDSVLFNEQFF	TGCAGCGTTCAAGACAGCGTATTATTCAATGAGCAGTTCTTC
TRBV18	TRBJ1-3	TRBD1	.	CASSPGTVANTIYF	TGTGCCAGCTCACCCGGGACAGTAGCAAACACCATATATTTT
TRBV4-3	TRBJ2-3	TRBD2	.	CASSQDARGGRADTQYF	TGCGCCAGCAGCCAAGATGCGCGTGGCGGGAGGGCAGATACGCAGTATTTT
TRBV28	TRBJ1-5	.	.	CASSLSRQPQHF	TGTGCCAGCAGTTTGAGTCGACAGCCCCAGCATTTT
TRBV19	TRBJ1-1	TRBD1	.	CASSVTGYMNTEAFF	TGTGCCAGTAGTGTGACAGGGTACATGAACACTGAAGCTTTCTTT
TRBV7-2	TRBJ2-7	TRBD2	.	CASSSGGGAHAQQYF	TGTGCCAGCAGCTCGGGAGGAGGGGCCCACGCCCAGCAGTACTTC
TRBV28	TRBJ2-5	TRBD2	once	CASSLGLRGLAGSLGKETQYF	TGTGCCAGCAGTTTAGGTCTGCGGGGACTAGCGGGAAGTCTCGGGAAGGAGACCCAGTACTTC
TRBV18	TRBJ2-7	.	.	CASSALYEQYF	TGTGCCAGCTCTGCGTTGTACGAGCAGTACTTC
TRBV27	TRBJ1-1	TRBD1	.	CASMDRGAQAFF	TGTGCCAGCATGGACAGGGGGGCTCAAGCTTTCTTT
TRBV4-1	TRBJ1-6	.	.	CASSQTAVRGRSPLHF	TGCGCCAGCAGCCAAACCGCTGTCAGGGGTCGTTCACCCCTCCACTTT
TRBV4-3	TRBJ2-3	TRBD2	.	CASSQDSPSTSGGADTQYF	TGCGCCAGCAGCCAAGATTCCCCCTCGACTAGCGGGGGAGCAGATACGCAGTATTTT
TRBV30	TRBJ2-3	.	.	CAWSVLRVDTQYF	TGTGCCTGGAGTGTCTTGCGGGTCGATACGCAGTATTTT
TRBV6-6	TRBJ1-5	.	.	CASSYKLTNNQPQHF	TGTGCCAGCAGTTACAAACTAACAAACAATCAGCCCCAGCATTTT
TRBV30	TRBJ2-7	TRBD2	.	CAWSVTTGGVLAAIMSSSYEQYF	TGTGCCTGGAGTGTAACGACGGGGGGGGTTCTAGCGGCTATAATGTCATCCTCCTACGAGCAGTACTTC
TRBV4-3	TRBJ2-7	TRBD2	.	CASRMTSTSGRANCYEQYF	TGCGCCAGCCGGATGACTTCGACTAGCGGGAGGGCCAATTGCTACGAGCAGTACTTC
TRBV7-2	TRBJ2-3	.	.	CASSLVRAGDTQYF	TGTGCCAGCAGCTTAGTCAGGGCCGGGGATACGCAGTATTTT
TRBV6-5	TRBJ1-1	TRBD1	.	CASSGDRGVTEAFF	TGTGCCAGCAGTGGGGACAGGGGGGTTACTGAAGCTTTCTTT
TRBV4-3	TRBJ1-3	TRBD1	few	CASSRQDRADTIYF	TGCGCCAGCAGTCGACAGGACAGGGCGGACACCATATATTTT
TRBV20-1	TRBJ2-2	.	.	CSAEAAGELFF	TGCAGTGCCGAGGCGGCCGGGGAGCTGTTTTTT
TRBV18	TRBJ2-7	.	few	CASSLPQGGSYEQYF	TGTGCCAGCTCCCTCCCCCAGGGAGGCTCCTACGAGCAGTACTTC
TRBV4-2	TRBJ1-5	TRBD1	once	CASSQAGTDSGQPQHF	TGTGCCAGCAGCCAAGCCGGGACAGATTCAGGTCAGCCCCAGCATTTT
TRBV5-4	TRBJ1-2	.	.	CATLGQNYGYTF	TGTGCCACCCTGGGGCAGAACTATGGCTACACCTTC
TRBV4-1	TRBJ1-3	.	.	CASRQPSGNTIYF	TGCGCCAGCCGACAGCCCTCTGGAAACACCATATATTTT
TRBV7-6	TRBJ2-1	TRBD2	.	CASSLEGWEGYNEQFF	TGTGCCAGCAGCTTAGAAGGGTGGGAGGGTTACAATGAGCAGTTCTTC
TRBV7-2	TRBJ2-7	.	.	CASSRTTSSYEQYF	TGTGCCAGCAGCCGAACGACAAGCTCCTACGAGCAGTACTTC
TRBV5-1	TRBJ1-1	TRBD1	.	CASSGGTGLKASEAFF	TGCGCCAGCAGCGGAGGGACAGGGCTGAAGGCCTCTGAAGCTTTCTTT
TRBV29-1	TRBJ1-1	.	.	CSVRNRFNTEAFF	TGCAGCGTTAGGAACAGATTTAACACTGAAGCTTTCTTT
TRBV6-5	TRBJ2-7	TRBD1	.	CASSYNRQGGYEQYF	TGTGCCAGCAGTTACAACAGACAGGGGGGCTACGAGCAGTACTTC
TRBV4-1	TRBJ2-2	.	once	CASSQGLARVELFF	TGCGCCAGCAGCCAGGGCTTGGCGCGCGTGGAGCTGTTTTTT
TRBV5-6	TRBJ1-2	TRBD1	few	CASSYRTGGSGYGYTF	TGTGCCAGCAGCTATCGGACAGGGGGAAGTGGGTATGGCTACACCTTC
TRBV19	TRBJ1-2	TRBD1	.	CASSLYGTGGYYGYTF	TGTGCCAGTAGTCTCTACGGGACAGGGGGCTACTATGGCTACACCTTC
TRBV10-3	TRBJ2-3	.	.	CAISEPLGPHDTQYF	TGTGCCATCAGTGAGCCGCTGGGGCCCCACGATACGCAGTATTTT
TRBV18	TRBJ2-7	.	.	CASSADRQKSYEQYF	TGTGCCAGCTCAGCAGACAGGCAGAAGTCCTACGAGCAGTACTTC
TRBV7-2	TRBJ2-3	.	.	CASSPTFVLRSDTQYF	TGTGCCAGCAGCCCTACTTTCGTCTTACGTTCAGATACGCAGTATTTT
TRBV11-2	TRBJ1-5	.	.	CASSEGLGPQHF	TGTGCCAGCAGCGAGGGCTTGGGGCCCCAGCATTTT
TRBV15	TRBJ2-5	TRBD1	.	CATSRGSQDREETQYF	TGTGCCACCAGCAGAGGTTCCCAGGACAGGGAAGAGACCCAGTACTTC
TRBV10-3	TRBJ1-6	TRBD1	many	CAISESGQEPRF	TGTGCCATCAGTGAGTCGGGACAGGAACCTCGCTTT
TRBV20-1	TRBJ1-2	.	.	CSALSVNGYTF	TGCAGTGCTTTGTCGGTAAATGGCTACACCTTC
TRBV11-2	TRBJ2-5	TRBD2	.	CASSPIRAGVGTQYF	TGTGCCAGCAGCCCAATTAGGGCGGGGGTGGGGACCCAGTACTTC
TRBV11-3	TRBJ2-2	TRBD2	.	CASSLGTAGGNTGELFF	TGTGCCAGCAGCCTGGGTACAGCGGGGGGAAACACCGGGGAGCTGTTTTTT
TRBV7-2	TRBJ1-1	.	.	CASSLGLTEAFF	TGTGCCAGCAGCTTAGGTCTAACTGAAGCTTTCTTT
TRBV4-3	TRBJ1-2	.	once	CASSHDRLTLFAYGYTF	TGCGCCAGCAGCCACGACCGACTGACTCTTTTCGCCTATGGCTACACCTTC